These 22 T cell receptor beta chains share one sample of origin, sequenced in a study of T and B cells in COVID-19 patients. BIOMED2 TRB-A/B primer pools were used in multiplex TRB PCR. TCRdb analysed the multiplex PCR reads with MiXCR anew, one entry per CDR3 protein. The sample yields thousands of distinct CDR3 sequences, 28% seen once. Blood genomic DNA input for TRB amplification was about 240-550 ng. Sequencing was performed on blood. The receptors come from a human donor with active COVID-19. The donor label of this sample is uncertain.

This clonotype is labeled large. CDR3 sequence (DNA): TGTGCCAGCACCTTGGCACGACAAGGCGGGGAGCTGTTTTTT. Its protein product is CASTLARQGGELFF. The rearrangement joins TRBV11-1 to TRBJ2-2; no clear D. The CDR3 is 14 amino acids. The germline CDR1 and CDR2 sequences are SGHAT and FQDESV (reference sequence). Trimming cost V 7 bases and J 7 bases, with 16 bases left between them.

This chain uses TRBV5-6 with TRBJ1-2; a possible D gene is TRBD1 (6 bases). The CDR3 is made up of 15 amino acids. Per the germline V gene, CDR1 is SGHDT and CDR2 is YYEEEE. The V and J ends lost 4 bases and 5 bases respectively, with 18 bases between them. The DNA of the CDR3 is TGTGCCAGCAGCACTACCCGCGACAGGCTATATGGCTACACCTTC. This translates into CASSTTRDRLYGYTF.

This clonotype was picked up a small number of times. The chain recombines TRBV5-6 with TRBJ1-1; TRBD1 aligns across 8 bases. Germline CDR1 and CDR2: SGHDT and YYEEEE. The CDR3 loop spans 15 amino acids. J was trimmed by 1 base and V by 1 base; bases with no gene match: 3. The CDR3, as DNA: TGTGCCAGCAGCTTGTTACAGGGGGGGAACACTGAAGCTTTCTTT. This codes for CASSLLQGGNTEAFF. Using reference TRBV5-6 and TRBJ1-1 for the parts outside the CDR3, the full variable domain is DAGVTQSPTHLIKTRGQQVTLRCSPKSGHDTVSWYQQALGQGPQFIFQYYEEEERQRGNFPDRFSGHQFPNYSSELNVNALLLGDSALYLCASSLLQGGNTEAFFGQGTRLTVV.

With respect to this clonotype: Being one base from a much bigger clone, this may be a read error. The CDR3 DNA sequence: TGCAGCCTTTGGACGGCACACCCGAACACTGAAGCTTTCTTT. Encoded protein: CSLWTAHPNTEAFF. The chain couples TRBV29-1 to TRBJ1-1; D gene ambiguous. The V gene's germline CDR1 is SQVTM and CDR2 ANQGSEA. Trimming took 8 bases from V and 1 from J, leaving 17 bases between them. The CDR3 has 14 residues.

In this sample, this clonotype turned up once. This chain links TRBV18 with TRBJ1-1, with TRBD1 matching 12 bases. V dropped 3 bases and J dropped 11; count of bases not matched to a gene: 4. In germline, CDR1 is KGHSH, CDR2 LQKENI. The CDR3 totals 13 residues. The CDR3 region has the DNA TGTGCCAGCTCACCGGAGGGACAGGGGGCGGCTTTCTTT. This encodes CASSPEGQGAAFF.

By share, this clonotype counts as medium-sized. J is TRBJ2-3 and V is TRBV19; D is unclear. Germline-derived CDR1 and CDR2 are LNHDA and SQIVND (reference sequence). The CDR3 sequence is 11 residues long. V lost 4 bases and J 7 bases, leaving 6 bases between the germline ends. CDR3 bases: TGTGCCAGTAGTAGGGCCTATACGCAGTATTTT. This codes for CASSRAYTQYF.

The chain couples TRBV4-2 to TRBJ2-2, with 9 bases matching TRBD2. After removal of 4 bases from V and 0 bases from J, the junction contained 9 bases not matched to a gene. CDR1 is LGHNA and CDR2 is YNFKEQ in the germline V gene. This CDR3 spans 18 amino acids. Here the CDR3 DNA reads TGTGCCAGCAGCCGAACTAGACTAGCGGAGACGAACACCGGGGAGCTGTTTTTT. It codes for CASSRTRLAETNTGELFF.

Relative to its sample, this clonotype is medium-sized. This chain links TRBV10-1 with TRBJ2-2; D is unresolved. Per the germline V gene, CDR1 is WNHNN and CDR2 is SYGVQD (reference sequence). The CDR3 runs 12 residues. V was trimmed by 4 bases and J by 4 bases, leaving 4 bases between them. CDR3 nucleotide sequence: TGCGCCAGCAGTGGCATCACCGGGGAGCTGTTTTTT. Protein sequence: CASSGITGELFF.

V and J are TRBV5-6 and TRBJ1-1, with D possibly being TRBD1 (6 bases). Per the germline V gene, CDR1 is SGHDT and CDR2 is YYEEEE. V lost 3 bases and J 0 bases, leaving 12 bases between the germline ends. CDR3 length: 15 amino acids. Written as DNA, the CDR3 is TGTGCCAGCAGCTCCTTGACAGGCATGAACACTGAAGCTTTCTTT. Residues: CASSSLTGMNTEAFF.

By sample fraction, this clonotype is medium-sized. CDR3 loop: CASSTTQGGEQFF. In DNA, the CDR3 is TGTGCCAGTAGTACAACACAGGGAGGTGAGCAGTTCTTC. This chain connects TRBV19 to TRBJ2-1; TRBD1 or TRBD2 may be the D gene (6 bases each). V lost 4 bases and J lost 9, with 13 bases in between. The CDR3 covers 13 residues. The germline V gene encodes CDR1 LNHDA and CDR2 SQIVND (reference sequence).

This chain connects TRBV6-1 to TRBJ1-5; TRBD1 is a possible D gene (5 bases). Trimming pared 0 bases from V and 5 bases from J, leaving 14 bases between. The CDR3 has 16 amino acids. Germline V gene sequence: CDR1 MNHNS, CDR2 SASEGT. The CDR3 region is CASSEALSQVDQPQHF. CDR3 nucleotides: TGTGCCAGCAGTGAAGCGCTTTCACAGGTCGATCAGCCCCAGCATTTT.

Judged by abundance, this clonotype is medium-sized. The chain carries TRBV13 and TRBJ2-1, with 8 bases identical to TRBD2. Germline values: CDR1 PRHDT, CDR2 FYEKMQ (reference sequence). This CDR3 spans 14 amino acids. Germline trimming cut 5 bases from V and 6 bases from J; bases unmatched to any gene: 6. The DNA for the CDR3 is TGTGCCAGCAGCCCTGGACTAGCACGCAATGAGCAGTTCTTC. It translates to CASSPGLARNEQFF.

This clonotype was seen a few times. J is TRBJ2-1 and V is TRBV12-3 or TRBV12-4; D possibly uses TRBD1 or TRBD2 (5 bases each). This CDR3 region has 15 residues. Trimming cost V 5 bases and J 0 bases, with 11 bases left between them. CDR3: CASSPGRSSYNEQFF. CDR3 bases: TGTGCCAGCAGTCCGGGGCGTAGCTCCTACAATGAGCAGTTCTTC.

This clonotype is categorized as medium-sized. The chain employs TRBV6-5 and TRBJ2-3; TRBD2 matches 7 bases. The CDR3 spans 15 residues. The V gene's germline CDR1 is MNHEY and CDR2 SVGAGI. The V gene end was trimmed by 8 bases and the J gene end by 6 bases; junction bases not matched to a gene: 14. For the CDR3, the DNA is TGTGCCAGCGCCCCAGGACTAGGAAGCTACGATACGCAGTATTTT. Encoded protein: CASAPGLGSYDTQYF.

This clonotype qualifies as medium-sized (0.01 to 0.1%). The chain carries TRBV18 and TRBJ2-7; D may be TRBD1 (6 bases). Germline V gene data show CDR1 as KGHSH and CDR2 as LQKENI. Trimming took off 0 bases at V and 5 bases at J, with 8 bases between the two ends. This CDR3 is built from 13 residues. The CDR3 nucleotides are TGTGCCAGCTCACCACCCCCAGGGGACGAGCAGTACTTC. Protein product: CASSPPPGDEQYF.

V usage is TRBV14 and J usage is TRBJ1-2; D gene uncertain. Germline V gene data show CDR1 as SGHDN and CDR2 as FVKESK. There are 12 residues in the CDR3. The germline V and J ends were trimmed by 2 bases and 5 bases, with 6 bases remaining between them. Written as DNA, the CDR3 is TGTGCCAGCAGCCAATCGGGGTATGGCTACACCTTC. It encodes CASSQSGYGYTF.

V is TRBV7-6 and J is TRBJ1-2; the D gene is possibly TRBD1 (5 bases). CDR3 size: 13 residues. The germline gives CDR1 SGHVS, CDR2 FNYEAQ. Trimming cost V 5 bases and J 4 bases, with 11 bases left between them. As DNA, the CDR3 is TGTGCCAGCAGCGCAGACAGTCTCTATGGCTACACCTTC. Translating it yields CASSADSLYGYTF.

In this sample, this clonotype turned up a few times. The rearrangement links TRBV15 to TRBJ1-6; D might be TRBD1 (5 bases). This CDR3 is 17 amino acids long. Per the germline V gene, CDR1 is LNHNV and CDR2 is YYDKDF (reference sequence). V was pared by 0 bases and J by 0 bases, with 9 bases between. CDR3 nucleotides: TGTGCCACCAGCAGAGACGGGGGAGGCTCCTATAATTCACCCCTCCACTTT. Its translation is CATSRDGGGSYNSPLHF.

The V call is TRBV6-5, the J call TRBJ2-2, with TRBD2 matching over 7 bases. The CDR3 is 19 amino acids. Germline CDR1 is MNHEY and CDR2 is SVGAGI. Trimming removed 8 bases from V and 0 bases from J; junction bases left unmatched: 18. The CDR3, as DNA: TGTGCCAGCCGCAAACCCGGGACTATATACGCTGCGAACACCGGGGAGCTGTTTTTT. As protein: CASRKPGTIYAANTGELFF.

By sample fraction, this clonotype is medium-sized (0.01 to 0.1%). DNA of the CDR3: TGCAGCGTTGAAGATCCACAGGGGGATTTAAACATTCAGTACTTC. As protein: CSVEDPQGDLNIQYF. The V call is TRBV29-1, the J call TRBJ2-4; 8 bases line up with TRBD1. The CDR3 is 15 residues long. V trimming: 0 bases; J trimming: 6 bases; junction bases outside the gene matches: 7. Per germline, CDR1 SQVTM and CDR2 ANQGSEA.

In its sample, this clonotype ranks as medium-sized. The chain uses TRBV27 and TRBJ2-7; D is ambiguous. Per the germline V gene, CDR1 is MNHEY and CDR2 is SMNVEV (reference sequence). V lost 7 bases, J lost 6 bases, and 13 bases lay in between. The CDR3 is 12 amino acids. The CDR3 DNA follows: TGTGCCAGCACCTCTCCGACCGGCGAGCAGTACTTC. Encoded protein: CASTSPTGEQYF.

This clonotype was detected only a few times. Here the CDR3 reads CASRIDRVLTEAFF. The CDR3 DNA reads TGTGCCAGCAGGATAGACAGGGTACTCACTGAAGCTTTCTTT. This rearrangement joins TRBV5-6 to TRBJ1-1, with TRBD1 matching 7 bases. V was pared by 5 bases and J by 4 bases, with 8 bases of the junction left unmatched. Germline V gene lookup returns CDR1 SGHDT and CDR2 YYEEEE. The CDR3 consists of 14 residues.